Each of the 22 T cell receptor beta chains below was sequenced from the same sample in a study of cytomegalovirus exposure and HLA in healthy donors. Clones were read by immunoSEQ multiplex PCR, and TCRdb kept only the in-frame ones, dropping some. The sample holds about 140,000 clones, approximately 93% seen once. The material sequenced was PBMCs. The source of these receptors is a man aged 18 to 30 in good health and CMV-seronegative.

The chain uses TRBV25-1 and TRBJ2-5; tentative D call: TRBD2 (6 bases). V lost 5 bases and J 7 bases, leaving 29 bases between the germline ends. Germline CDR1 and CDR2: MGHDK and SYGVNS. The CDR3 totals 18 residues. This CDR3 is CASSPLSSRGLPGGTQYF. CDR3 coding DNA: TGTGCCAGCAGTCCACTTTCAAGTAGGGGACTCCCAGGTGGGACCCAGTACTTC.

The chain employs TRBV11-3 and TRBJ2-3; TRBD2 matches at 11 bases. Germline CDR1 reads SGHNT; CDR2 reads YENEEA. J gave up 1 base and V 1 base, and 1 base lay outside the gene matches. The length of the CDR3 is 16 residues. The CDR3: CASSLGLAGRTDTQYF. The CDR3, as DNA: TGTGCCAGCAGCTTAGGACTAGCGGGGCGCACAGATACGCAGTATTTT.

The chain couples TRBV2 to TRBJ1-2; TRBD1 agrees at 9 bases. The V gene's germline CDR1 is SNHLY and CDR2 FYNNEI. V lost 5 bases, J lost 5 bases, and 12 bases stayed unmatched. This CDR3 region has 16 residues. DNA of the CDR3: TGTGCCAGCAGTCCGAGGACCGGGACAGGGTATTATGGCTACACCTTC. Amino acid sequence: CASSPRTGTGYYGYTF.

The CDR3 region has the DNA TGTGCCAGACAAGATCCGGGACAGGGAAATGAAAAACTGTTTTTT. Its translation: CARQDPGQGNEKLFF. This chain connects TRBV7-5 to TRBJ1-4; the table calls TRBD1, which could not be checked here. TRBV7-5 is marked as a pseudogene. The CDR3 consists of 15 residues.

The chain couples TRBV4-3 to TRBJ1-3; D not certain. The CDR3 totals 14 residues. V was trimmed by 0 bases and J by 4 bases, leaving 7 bases between them. Looked up from germline, CDR1 is LGHNA and CDR2 is YSLEER. The CDR3 DNA reads TGCGCCAGCAGCCAAGATCGGGTCGGAAACACCATATATTTT. The encoded protein is CASSQDRVGNTIYF.

The J gene is TRBJ2-7, the V gene TRBV5-4, with D tentatively TRBD1 (7 bases). The V end lost 4 bases, the J end lost 1 base, and 9 bases lay between the germline ends. Germline values: CDR1 SGHNT, CDR2 YYREEE (reference sequence). The CDR3 contains 13 residues. CDR3 in amino acids: CASSAGQSYEQYF. CDR3 nucleotides: TGTGCCAGCAGCGCGGGACAGTCCTACGAGCAGTACTTC.

V is TRBV11-3 and J is TRBJ2-5; D gene ambiguous. Trimming cost V 6 bases and J 2 bases, with 4 bases left between them. The CDR3 consists of 11 residues. Germline V gene data show CDR1 as SGHNT and CDR2 as YENEEA. Here the CDR3 reads CASSLQETQYF. The CDR3 DNA is TGTGCCAGCAGTCTTCAAGAGACCCAGTACTTC. The whole variable domain, filled in from reference TRBV11-3 and TRBJ2-5, reads EAGVVQSPRYKIIEKKQPVAFWCNPISGHNTLYWYLQNLGQGPELLIRYENEEAVDDSQLPKDRFSAERLKGVDSTLKIQPAELGDSAVYLCASSLQETQYFGPGTRLLVL.

For the CDR3, the DNA is TGTGCCAGCAGTGTGCAGGGGGTTGTTAATGAAAAACTGTTTTTT. This codes for CASSVQGVVNEKLFF. The chain uses TRBV2 and TRBJ1-4; TRBD1 matches 7 bases. This CDR3 region has 15 residues. Germline loops: CDR1 SNHLY, CDR2 FYNNEI. V dropped 4 bases and J dropped 4; count of bases not matched to a gene: 6.

This rearrangement joins TRBV12-5 to TRBJ1-2, with TRBD1 matching over 9 bases. The CDR3 spans 15 residues. The V and J ends lost 5 bases and 8 bases, in that order; junction bases with no gene match: 12. The V gene's germline CDR1 is LGHNT and CDR2 FRNRAP. Here the CDR3 reads CASGPAGTGTRGYTF. CDR3 nucleotide sequence: TGTGCTAGTGGTCCCGCCGGGACAGGGACTCGGGGCTACACCTTC.

The CDR3 here is CASSSGTSGGPDTQYF. In DNA form, the CDR3 reads TGCGCCAGCAGCTCCGGGACTAGCGGGGGACCAGATACGCAGTATTTT. V and J are TRBV5-1 and TRBJ2-3; 14 positions agree with TRBD2. J was trimmed by 4 bases and V by 3 bases; bases with no gene match: 4. Germline V gives CDR1 SGHRS, CDR2 YFSETQ. The CDR3 is made up of 16 amino acids.

The CDR3 sequence: CASSLRLAGGPTQETQYF. CDR3 DNA: TGTGCCAGCAGCTTAAGGCTAGCGGGGGGGCCTACCCAAGAGACCCAGTACTTC. V gene TRBV11-2 combines with J gene TRBJ2-5, with 12 bases matching TRBD2. Germline V lookup: CDR1 SGHAT, CDR2 FQNNGV. CDR3 length: 18 amino acids. V was pared by 2 bases and J by 1 base, with 8 bases of the junction left unmatched.

V usage is TRBV23-1 and J usage is TRBJ2-7, with 7 bases matching TRBD1. TRBV23-1 is an ORF for which the function is uncertain. The CDR3 runs to 15 residues. The V segment lost 11 bases and the J segment 2 bases; nucleotides outside the gene matches: 15. CDR3 loop: CARQETGFRTYEQYV. The CDR3 DNA reads TGCGCCCGCCAGGAGACAGGGTTTCGGACCTACGAGCAGTACGTC.

The chain carries TRBV6-5 and TRBJ1-2; 8 bases line up with TRBD1. The V gene's germline CDR1 is MNHEY and CDR2 SVGAGI. The junction had 5 bases not matched to a gene; V was cut back by 4 bases and J by 4 bases. This CDR3 is 14 amino acids long. The CDR3 is CASSLTQGAYGYTF. Written as DNA, the CDR3 is TGTGCCAGCAGTTTAACCCAGGGGGCCTATGGCTACACCTTC.

V gene TRBV5-1 combines with J gene TRBJ2-4; 8 nucleotides match TRBD2. The ends lost 0 bases at V and 6 bases at J; junction bases unmatched: 5. The CDR3 is made up of 15 amino acids. The germline CDR1 and CDR2 sequences are SGHRS and YFSETQ. For the CDR3, the DNA is TGCGCCAGCAGCTTGGAAACGGGAGGGATAAACATTCAGTACTTC. The encoded protein is CASSLETGGINIQYF.

This chain links TRBV7-8 with TRBJ2-3, with TRBD2 identical over 9 bases. Germline V gene data show CDR1 as SGHVS and CDR2 as FQNEAQ. V dropped 4 bases and J dropped 2; count of bases not matched to a gene: 7. This CDR3 has 16 residues. CDR3 region: CASSSLRTSATDTQYF. The CDR3 DNA sequence: TGTGCCAGCAGCTCCCTCAGGACTAGCGCCACAGATACGCAGTATTTT. Full variable domain (rest looked up from reference TRBV7-8 and TRBJ2-3): GAGVSQSPRYKVAKRGQDVALRCDPISGHVSLFWYQQALGQGPEFLTYFQNEAQLDKSGLPSDRFFAERPEGSVSTLKIQRTQQEDSAVYLCASSSLRTSATDTQYFGPGTRLTVL.

The rearrangement links TRBV14 to TRBJ2-1; 8 bases fit TRBD2. Germline V CDR1 and CDR2: SGHDN, FVKESK. With 4 bases clipped from V and 1 base from J, the junction kept 9 bases outside the gene matches. The CDR3 is 17 residues long. The CDR3, as DNA: TGTGCCAGCAGCCTTCAAAGCGGGAGTGCATCCTACAATGAGCAGTTCTTC. Encoded protein: CASSLQSGSASYNEQFF. Supplemented by reference TRBV14 and TRBJ2-1, the full variable domain reads EAGVTQFPSHSVIEKGQTVTLRCDPISGHDNLYWYRRVMGKEIKFLLHFVKESKQDESGMPNNRFLAERTGGTYSTLKVQPAELEDSGVYFCASSLQSGSASYNEQFFGPGTRLTVL.

J is TRBJ2-4 and V is TRBV11-2; perhaps TRBD1 as D (6 bases). The length of the CDR3 is 13 residues. V was trimmed by 5 bases and J by 9 bases, leaving 14 bases between them. Germline V gene sequence: CDR1 SGHAT, CDR2 FQNNGV. The CDR3 reads CASSPQRGSIQYF. In DNA, the CDR3 is TGTGCCAGCAGCCCCCAAAGGGGGAGCATTCAGTACTTC.

The chain has TRBV11-3 and TRBJ2-2; 8 bases are shared with TRBD1. Germline V CDR1 and CDR2: SGHNT, YENEEA. J gave up 5 bases and V 4 bases, and 6 bases lay outside the gene matches. CDR3 length: 15 residues. The CDR3 spells CASSSQGGETGELFF. CDR3 bases: TGTGCCAGCAGCTCACAGGGGGGAGAGACCGGGGAGCTGTTTTTT.

The V call is TRBV6-4, the J call TRBJ2-7; 7 bases align to TRBD1. The CDR3 is made up of 16 amino acids. V lost 4 bases, J lost 1 base, and 10 bases stayed unmatched. CDR1 MRHNA and CDR2 SNTAGT come from the germline V gene. The CDR3 is CASSGPPGQNSYEQYF. The CDR3 nucleotides are TGTGCCAGCAGTGGCCCGCCGGGACAGAATTCCTACGAGCAGTACTTC.

V and J are TRBV27 and TRBJ2-1, with TRBD2 matching over 8 bases. The V gene end was trimmed by 2 bases and the J gene end by 4 bases; junction bases not matched to a gene: 10. The germline CDR1 and CDR2 sequences are MNHEY and SMNVEV (reference sequence). This CDR3 has 17 amino acids. CDR3 bases: TGTGCCAGCAGTTTAACAGGGATTGCGGGAGGATACAATGAGCAGTTCTTC. It translates to CASSLTGIAGGYNEQFF.

The chain couples TRBV30 to TRBJ2-7; maybe TRBD1 (6 bases). The germline CDR1 and CDR2 sequences are GTSNPN and SVGIG (reference sequence). This CDR3 has 13 amino acids. V was pared by 2 bases and J by 4 bases, with 12 bases between. CDR3 region: CAWSRLRGYEQYV. CDR3 coding DNA: TGTGCCTGGAGTCGTCTCAGGGGATACGAGCAGTACGTC.

V gene TRBV23-1 combines with J gene TRBJ1-2; no reliable D call. TRBV23-1 is annotated as an ORF whose role is uncertain. V was cut by 0 bases and J by 8 bases, with 19 bases left in between. The CDR3 runs 16 residues. The CDR3 protein is CASSQSRRSRVGGYTF. In DNA, the CDR3 is TGCGCCAGCAGTCAATCGAGGAGGTCGCGGGTTGGCGGCTACACCTTC.